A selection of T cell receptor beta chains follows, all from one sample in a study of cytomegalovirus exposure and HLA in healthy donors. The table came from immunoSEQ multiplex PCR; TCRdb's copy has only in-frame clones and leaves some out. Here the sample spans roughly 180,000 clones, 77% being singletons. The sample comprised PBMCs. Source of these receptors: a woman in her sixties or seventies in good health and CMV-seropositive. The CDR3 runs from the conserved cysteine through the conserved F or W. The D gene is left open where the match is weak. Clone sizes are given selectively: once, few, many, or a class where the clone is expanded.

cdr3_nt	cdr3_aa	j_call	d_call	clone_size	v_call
TGTGCCAGCAGTCCTAGGGGAAGGCGTCAGCCCCAGCATTTT	CASSPRGRRQPQHF	TRBJ1-5	NA	NA	TRBV28
TGTGCCAGCAGCTTAGATTTTGGGAGCGAGCAGTACTTC	CASSLDFGSEQYF	TRBJ2-7	NA	NA	TRBV11-3
TGTGCCTGGAAGGGGTTTTTAGAGCAGTACTTC	CAWKGFLEQYF	TRBJ2-7	NA	NA	TRBV30
TGTGCCGGGGCCACTAGCGGGGCCCCTGGGGCGCAGTATTTT	CAGATSGAPGAQYF	TRBJ2-3	TRBD2	NA	TRBV30
TGTGCCACCAGCAGAGATTCAAGGCAGGCGAATGAAAAACTGTTTTTT	CATSRDSRQANEKLFF	TRBJ1-4	NA	few	TRBV15
TGTGCCAGCTCACGGCGGGAAACAGATACGCAGTATTTT	CASSRRETDTQYF	TRBJ2-3	NA	NA	TRBV18
TGTGCCAGCTCACCAATACTAGCGGGGCTAGCCAAAAACATTCAGTACTTC	CASSPILAGLAKNIQYF	TRBJ2-4	TRBD2	NA	TRBV18
TGTGCCAGCAGCTTTGACAGGGCTGGTGAAAAACTGTTTTTT	CASSFDRAGEKLFF	TRBJ1-4	TRBD1	NA	TRBV7-2
TGTGCCAGCAGCCCGTCGGGGACTAGCAGGGAGACCCAGTACTTC	CASSPSGTSRETQYF	TRBJ2-5	TRBD2	NA	TRBV7-8
TGTGCCAGCAGTTACCCCGCGGGTTTATACAATGAGCAGTTCTTC	CASSYPAGLYNEQFF	TRBJ2-1	NA	NA	TRBV6-6
TGTGCCAGTACCCCCGGTCCCCCGTACCAAGAGACCCAGTACTTC	CASTPGPPYQETQYF	TRBJ2-5	NA	NA	TRBV19
TGCGCCAGCAGCCAAAATCAGGGGAGGGACTCCTACGAGCAGTACTTC	CASSQNQGRDSYEQYF	TRBJ2-7	NA	NA	TRBV4-3
TGTGCCATCAGTGAGTCCTCCTACGAGCAGTACTTC	CAISESSYEQYF	TRBJ2-7	NA	NA	TRBV10-3
TGCGCCAGCACCCGGGACAGGGGCACAGATACGCAGTATTTT	CASTRDRGTDTQYF	TRBJ2-3	TRBD1	few	TRBV5-1
TGTGCCAGCAGTGCCCGACTAGCGGGGAGGGGAGATACGCAGTATTTT	CASSARLAGRGDTQYF	TRBJ2-3	TRBD2	NA	TRBV2
TGCGCCAGCAGCGCGAGGACAGATGCCGGGGAGCTGTTTTTT	CASSARTDAGELFF	TRBJ2-2	NA	NA	TRBV5-1
TGTGCCAGCAGCCCGAGGACTAGCGGGAGCACAGATACGCAGTATTTT	CASSPRTSGSTDTQYF	TRBJ2-3	TRBD2	few	TRBV7-9